This TCR beta chain originates from a study of cytomegalovirus exposure and HLA in healthy donors. The CDR3 runs to 14 residues. Germline CDR1 and CDR2: MNHEY and SVGAGI. J gave up 3 bases and V 7 bases, and 7 bases lay outside the gene matches. Both 60 Vbeta primers and 13 Jbeta primers went into the PCR. Produced via immunoSEQ multiplex PCR; TCRdb's table is partial and in-frame only. The sample data list about 110,000 clones. The chain is built from TRBV6-5 and TRBJ1-1; 8 positions match TRBD1. The material sequenced was PBMCs. The receptor comes from a man aged 40-49 years in good health and CMV-seropositive. The chain's CDR3 is CASMGYRGDTEAFF. The DNA for the CDR3 is TGTGCCAGCATGGGATACAGGGGGGACACTGAAGCTTTCTTT.